This T cell receptor (beta chain) was sequenced for a study of cytomegalovirus exposure and HLA in healthy donors. Study-wide findings and caveats: Later analysis suggested most CMV-associated TCR beta chains were HLA-restricted. V- and J-gene trimming in TCR beta was tied to a missense DCLRE1C variant by an analysis performed later. A prior analysis recorded that most TCR beta V segments were productive about 87% or about 30% of the time.

This CDR3 comprises 14 residues. The V segment lost 5 bases and the J segment 5 bases; nucleotides outside the gene matches: 6. The germline gives CDR1 SNHLY, CDR2 FYNNEI. As concerns this clone: Its antigen is still unknown. Other DNA variants within this sample encode the same CDR3.

The PCR ran on 60 Vbeta and 13 Jbeta primers. Assay used: immunoSEQ multiplex PCR; TCRdb lists only in-frame clones, some missing. The table records 210,000 or so clones, 75% to 80% of them present only once. The sequence came from a woman aged 30 to 39 in good health and CMV-seropositive. The sample was PBMCs. The chain is built from TRBV2 and TRBJ1-2, with 9 bases that match TRBD1. Written as DNA, the CDR3 is TGTGCCAGCAGTTACAAGGGACAGGGTTATGGCTACACCTTC. The encoded protein is CASSYKGQGYGYTF.